A selection of T cell receptor beta chains follows, all from one sample in a study of cytomegalovirus exposure and HLA in healthy donors. Sequencing used immunoSEQ multiplex PCR; TCRdb keeps in-frame clones, though not all of them. This sample's table reports 150,000 to 200,000 clones. The sequenced sample consisted of PBMCs. Receptors originate from a woman younger than 35 in good health and CMV-seropositive. CDR3s include the opening cysteine and the closing phenylalanine or tryptophan. Each record gives: V gene, J gene, D gene, CDR3 DNA, CDR3 protein. A D gene is named only where the DNA matches it firmly.

V: TRBV7-3; J: TRBJ2-3; D: TRBD2; DNA: TGTGCCAGCAGCTTAAATTCCCTAGCGGGGGGGATTTTTAGCACAGATACGCAGTATTTT; CDR3: CASSLNSLAGGIFSTDTQYF
V: TRBV7-3; J: TRBJ2-1; D: -; DNA: TGTGCCAGCAGCTTACTCGGGGAGAGCTCCTACAATGAGCAGTTCTTC; CDR3: CASSLLGESSYNEQFF
V: TRBV5-4; J: TRBJ1-2; D: -; DNA: TGTGCCAGCAGCCAGGGCAGAACTTATGGCTACACCTTC; CDR3: CASSQGRTYGYTF
V: TRBV7-2; J: TRBJ1-1; D: TRBD1; DNA: TGTGCCAGCAGCTACGGACAGGTGAACACTGAAGCTTTCTTT; CDR3: CASSYGQVNTEAFF
V: TRBV7-9; J: TRBJ1-3; D: -; DNA: TGTGCCAGCAGCTTAGAGCGGGGCAACGGAAACACCATATATTTT; CDR3: CASSLERGNGNTIYF
V: TRBV5-1; J: TRBJ1-1; D: -; DNA: TGCGCCAGCAGCTTTACAGGCGGGAACACTGAAGCTTTCTTT; CDR3: CASSFTGGNTEAFF
V: TRBV11-2; J: TRBJ2-1; D: TRBD2; DNA: TGTGCCAGCAGCTTAGATTTCCGGGAGGCTGACAATGAGCAGTTCTTC; CDR3: CASSLDFREADNEQFF
V: TRBV6-5; J: TRBJ2-1; D: TRBD1; DNA: TGTGCCAGCAGATCGACAGGGAGCTCCTACAATGAGCAGTTCTTC; CDR3: CASRSTGSSYNEQFF
V: TRBV5-8; J: TRBJ2-3; D: -; DNA: TGTGCCAGCAGCCCGGGACTGAGCGGGCCAGATACGCAGTATTTT; CDR3: CASSPGLSGPDTQYF
V: TRBV15; J: TRBJ2-2; D: TRBD1; DNA: TGTGCCACCAGCAGATCCAGGGGGTACACCGGGGAGCTGTTTTTT; CDR3: CATSRSRGYTGELFF
V: TRBV9; J: TRBJ2-5; D: -; DNA: TGTGCCAGCAGCGTGGCTCTAGCGAGGGGAGAGACCCAGTACTTC; CDR3: CASSVALARGETQYF
V: TRBV19; J: TRBJ2-1; D: -; DNA: TGTGCCAGTACCCCGACAGTCTCCTACAATGAGCAGTTCTTC; CDR3: CASTPTVSYNEQFF
V: TRBV27; J: TRBJ1-1; D: -; DNA: TGTGCCAGCAGTCTGAGAGGGCACACTGAAGCTTTCTTT; CDR3: CASSLRGHTEAFF
V: TRBV5-4; J: TRBJ2-5; D: TRBD2; DNA: TGTGCCAGCAGCTTGGAAGGCGGGAGGGTAGAGACCCAGTACTTC; CDR3: CASSLEGGRVETQYF
V: TRBV4-2; J: TRBJ1-2; D: TRBD1; DNA: TGTGCCAGCAGCCAAGATTACAGGGGGGAGGCCTATGGCTACACCTTC; CDR3: CASSQDYRGEAYGYTF
V: TRBV7-6; J: TRBJ2-7; D: -; DNA: TGTGCCAGCAGCTTAGGAGACAGGGCGGGGGGATACGAGCAGTACTTC; CDR3: CASSLGDRAGGYEQYF
V: TRBV7-8; J: TRBJ1-2; D: -; DNA: TGTGCCAGCAGCATCGACAGGATGGATGGCTACACCTTC; CDR3: CASSIDRMDGYTF
V: TRBV7-8; J: TRBJ1-4; D: TRBD1; DNA: TGTGCCAGCAGCCGGGGGACAGGCCTAAATGAAAAACTGTTTTTT; CDR3: CASSRGTGLNEKLFF
V: TRBV6-6; J: TRBJ2-1; D: TRBD2; DNA: TGTGCCAGCCTACGAGCTAGCGGTTACAATGAGCAGTTCTTC; CDR3: CASLRASGYNEQFF
V: TRBV21-1; J: TRBJ1-2; D: -; DNA: TGTGCCAGCAGCAAAAGATGCAGAAAATTCTATGGCTACACCTTC; CDR3: CASSKRCRKFYGYTF
V: TRBV2; J: TRBJ2-7; D: TRBD2; DNA: TGTGCCAGCAGTGAAGGCCAGCGGGGGGTTGTGGGTTACGAGCAGTACTTC; CDR3: CASSEGQRGVVGYEQYF
V: TRBV27; J: TRBJ1-6; D: TRBD1; DNA: TGTGCCAGCAGCCCCGGGACAGGAGCGCGCTCACCCCTCCACTTT; CDR3: CASSPGTGARSPLHF
V: TRBV7-2; J: TRBJ1-6; D: TRBD1; DNA: TGTGCCAGCAGCTTATCGGTCTTACAGGGGTATAATTCACCCCTCCACTTT; CDR3: CASSLSVLQGYNSPLHF
V: TRBV10-3; J: TRBJ2-7; D: -; DNA: TGTGCCATCAGTGACACAGTCCCCTACGAGCAGTACTTC; CDR3: CAISDTVPYEQYF
V: TRBV30; J: TRBJ2-1; D: TRBD1; DNA: TGTGCCTGGAGTGTACGGGACAGGGATTATGAGCAGTTCTTC; CDR3: CAWSVRDRDYEQFF
V: TRBV7-2; J: TRBJ1-6; D: TRBD1; DNA: TGTGCCAGCAGCTCTCCACAGGGGTATAATTCACCCCTCCACTTT; CDR3: CASSSPQGYNSPLHF
V: TRBV10-2; J: TRBJ1-1; D: -; DNA: TGCGCCAGTAGAATGAACACTGAAGCTTTCTTT; CDR3: CASRMNTEAFF
V: TRBV5-1; J: TRBJ2-3; D: -; DNA: TGCGCCAGCAGCTTCCAGGGCCCTAGCACAGATACGCAGTATTTT; CDR3: CASSFQGPSTDTQYF
V: TRBV6-5; J: TRBJ2-7; D: -; DNA: TGTGCCAGCAGTTACTTGTCCGGCAGGGACGAGCAGTACTTC; CDR3: CASSYLSGRDEQYF
V: TRBV6-6; J: TRBJ2-7; D: TRBD1; DNA: TGTGCCAGCAGTTCCTCCACAGGGGGCGCGAGCTACGAGCAGTACTTC; CDR3: CASSSSTGGASYEQYF
V: TRBV7-9; J: TRBJ1-5; D: TRBD1; DNA: TGTGCCAGCAGCCCTGACAGGGAGGCGGGGTGGCCCCAGCATTTT; CDR3: CASSPDREAGWPQHF
V: TRBV30; J: TRBJ1-1; D: -; DNA: TGTGCCTGGAGATTTAGGGGATTCACTGAAGCTTTCTTT; CDR3: CAWRFRGFTEAFF
V: TRBV30; J: TRBJ2-7; D: -; DNA: TGTGCCTGGATAACGGTCTACGAGCAGTACTTC; CDR3: CAWITVYEQYF
V: TRBV6-5; J: TRBJ2-7; D: TRBD1; DNA: TGTGCCAGCAGTTACTCCCAGGGGGCGGGTGAGCAGTACTTC; CDR3: CASSYSQGAGEQYF
V: TRBV7-2; J: TRBJ2-5; D: TRBD1; DNA: TGTGCCAGCAGCTTAGCGGACAGGGTGGAGACCCAGTACTTC; CDR3: CASSLADRVETQYF
V: TRBV9; J: TRBJ2-1; D: TRBD1; DNA: TGTGCCAGCAGCGTGAACCCCCGGGACAGACAGTTCTTC; CDR3: CASSVNPRDRQFF
V: TRBV6-5; J: TRBJ1-1; D: TRBD1; DNA: TGTGCCAGCAGTTCACGGGGGACAGGGAACACTGAAGCTTTCTTT; CDR3: CASSSRGTGNTEAFF
V: TRBV2; J: TRBJ2-7; D: -; DNA: TGTGCCAGCACGGGCTGGGTAGCGGTTAGCTCCTACGAGCAGTACTTC; CDR3: CASTGWVAVSSYEQYF
V: TRBV19; J: TRBJ2-3; D: TRBD2; DNA: TGTGCCAGTAGTATACTAGCGGGAACGGCGGGAGATACGCAGTATTTT; CDR3: CASSILAGTAGDTQYF
V: TRBV11-2; J: TRBJ2-7; D: TRBD1; DNA: TGTGCCAGCAGCGGACGGAGGGGACAGGGGGAGACCTACGAGCAGTACTTC; CDR3: CASSGRRGQGETYEQYF
V: TRBV13; J: TRBJ2-1; D: TRBD2; DNA: TGTGCCAGCAGCCCGGGAGGGAGCGGGGGGGTTAATGAGCAGTTCTTC; CDR3: CASSPGGSGGVNEQFF
V: TRBV5-1; J: TRBJ2-1; D: TRBD2; DNA: TGCGCCAGCAGCTTTAGCGGGAAGTCGGATGAGCAGTTCTTC; CDR3: CASSFSGKSDEQFF
V: TRBV25-1; J: TRBJ1-1; D: -; DNA: TGTGCCAGCAGTGAATCGACAGACACCAGTGAAGCTTTCTTT; CDR3: CASSESTDTSEAFF
V: TRBV5-6; J: TRBJ1-3; D: -; DNA: TGTGCCAGCAGCTTAACAGCCTCCTCTGGAAACACCATATATTTT; CDR3: CASSLTASSGNTIYF
V: TRBV4-3; J: TRBJ2-7; D: TRBD1; DNA: TGCGCCAGCAGCCAAGCAGGACAGGGGTTCTACGAGCAGTACTTC; CDR3: CASSQAGQGFYEQYF
V: TRBV5-6; J: TRBJ1-4; D: TRBD1; DNA: TGTGCCAGCAGTTCGAGGACGGAAGAGACAGGGGATGAAAAACTGTTTTTT; CDR3: CASSSRTEETGDEKLFF
V: TRBV6-5; J: TRBJ1-2; D: -; DNA: TGTGCCAGCATCGGACTGGGGGCGGGCGGCTACACCTTC; CDR3: CASIGLGAGGYTF
V: TRBV10-3; J: TRBJ2-7; D: -; DNA: TGTGCCATCAGTGAGACAGCCGAGCAGTACTTC; CDR3: CAISETAEQYF
V: TRBV4-2; J: TRBJ2-3; D: TRBD2; DNA: TGTGCCAGCAGCAGCAAGGGCGGGGGGGGCACAGATACGCAGTATTTT; CDR3: CASSSKGGGGTDTQYF
V: TRBV15; J: TRBJ2-1; D: TRBD1; DNA: TGTGCCACCAGCAGGCTAGGACAGGGGACCAAGAGCTCCTACAATGAGCAGTTCTTC; CDR3: CATSRLGQGTKSSYNEQFF
V: TRBV11-3; J: TRBJ2-5; D: -; DNA: TGTGCCAGCAGCCTGAGCGGATCCGGGACTTCAAAAGAGACCCAGTACTTC; CDR3: CASSLSGSGTSKETQYF
V: TRBV19; J: TRBJ1-1; D: -; DNA: TGTGCCAGTAGTATTTCAGATTTGTTGAACACTGAAGCTTTCTTT; CDR3: CASSISDLLNTEAFF